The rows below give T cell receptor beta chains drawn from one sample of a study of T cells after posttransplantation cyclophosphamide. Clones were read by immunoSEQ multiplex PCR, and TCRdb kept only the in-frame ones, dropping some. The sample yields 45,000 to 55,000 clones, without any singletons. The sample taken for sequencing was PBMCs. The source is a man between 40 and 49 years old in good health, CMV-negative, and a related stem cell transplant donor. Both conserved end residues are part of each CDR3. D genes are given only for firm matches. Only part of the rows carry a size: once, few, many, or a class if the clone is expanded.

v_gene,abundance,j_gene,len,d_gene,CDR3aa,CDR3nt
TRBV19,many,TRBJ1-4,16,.,CASRRELGQPNEKLFF,TGTGCCAGTAGAAGAGAACTTGGACAGCCGAATGAAAAACTGTTTTTT
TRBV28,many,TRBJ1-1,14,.,CASRQQSGPQEAFF,TGTGCCAGCAGACAGCAGTCTGGCCCCCAGGAAGCTTTCTTT
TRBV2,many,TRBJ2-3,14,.,CASRARYTSDTQYF,TGTGCCAGCAGGGCGAGGTACACGTCAGATACGCAGTATTTT
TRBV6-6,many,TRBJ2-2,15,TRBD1,CASSSFQGAGGELFF,TGTGCCAGCAGTTCTTTCCAGGGGGCGGGCGGGGAGCTGTTTTTT
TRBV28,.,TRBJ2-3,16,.,CASSPALVPHTDTQYF,TGTGCCAGCAGCCCGGCACTAGTCCCCCACACAGATACGCAGTATTTT
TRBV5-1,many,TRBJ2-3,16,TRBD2,CASSLGLAGEGDTQYF,TGCGCCAGCAGCTTGGGACTAGCGGGAGAGGGAGATACGCAGTATTTT
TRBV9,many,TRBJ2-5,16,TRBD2,CASSVGLAPHLETQYF,TGTGCCAGCAGCGTAGGACTAGCGCCACACCTAGAGACCCAGTACTTC
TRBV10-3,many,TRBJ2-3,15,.,CAIRGGAIGTDTQYF,TGTGCCATCAGAGGGGGGGCGATTGGCACAGATACGCAGTATTTT
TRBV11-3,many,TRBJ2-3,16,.,CASSLGVSSEGDTQYF,TGTGCCAGCAGCTTAGGGGTCAGTTCGGAGGGAGATACGCAGTATTTT
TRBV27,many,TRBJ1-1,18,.,CASSFRVGIGGGRTEAFF,TGTGCCAGCAGTTTCCGGGTAGGTATAGGTGGAGGTCGGACTGAAGCTTTCTTT
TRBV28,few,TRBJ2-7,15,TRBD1,CASSFDWTGDYEQYF,TGTGCCAGCAGTTTTGATTGGACAGGGGACTACGAGCAGTACTTC
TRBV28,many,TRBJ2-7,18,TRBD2,CASSFVGLAGVLKYEQYF,TGTGCCAGCAGTTTCGTGGGACTAGCGGGAGTCTTAAAATACGAGCAGTACTTC
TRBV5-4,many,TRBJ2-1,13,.,CASSTGTHNEQFF,TGTGCCAGCAGCACCGGGACTCACAATGAGCAGTTCTTC
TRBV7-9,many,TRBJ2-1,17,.,CASSRGVAAGSYNEQFF,TGTGCCAGCAGTCGAGGGGTAGCGGCGGGCTCCTACAATGAGCAGTTCTTC
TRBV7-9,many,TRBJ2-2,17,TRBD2,CASSLGGTSGNTGELFF,TGTGCCAGCAGCTTAGGAGGGACTAGCGGTAACACCGGGGAGCTGTTTTTT
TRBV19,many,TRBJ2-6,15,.,CASSISGSGANVLTF,TGTGCCAGTAGTATTTCAGGGTCTGGGGCCAACGTCCTGACTTTC
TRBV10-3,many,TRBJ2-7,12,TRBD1,CAISENRGEQYF,TGTGCCATCAGTGAGAACAGGGGCGAGCAGTACTTC
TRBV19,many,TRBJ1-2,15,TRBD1,CASSMGTAVNYGYTF,TGTGCCAGTAGTATGGGGACAGCCGTTAACTATGGCTACACCTTC